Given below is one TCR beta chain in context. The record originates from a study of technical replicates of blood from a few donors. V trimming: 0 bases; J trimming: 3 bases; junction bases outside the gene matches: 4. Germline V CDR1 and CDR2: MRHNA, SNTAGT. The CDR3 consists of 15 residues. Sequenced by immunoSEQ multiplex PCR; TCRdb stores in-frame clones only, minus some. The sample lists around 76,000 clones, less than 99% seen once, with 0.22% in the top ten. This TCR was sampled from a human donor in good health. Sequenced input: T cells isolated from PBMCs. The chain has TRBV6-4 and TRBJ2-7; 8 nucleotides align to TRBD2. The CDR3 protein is CASSDSAGTSYEQYF. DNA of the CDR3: TGTGCCAGCAGTGACTCGGCTGGGACTAGCTACGAGCAGTACTTC.